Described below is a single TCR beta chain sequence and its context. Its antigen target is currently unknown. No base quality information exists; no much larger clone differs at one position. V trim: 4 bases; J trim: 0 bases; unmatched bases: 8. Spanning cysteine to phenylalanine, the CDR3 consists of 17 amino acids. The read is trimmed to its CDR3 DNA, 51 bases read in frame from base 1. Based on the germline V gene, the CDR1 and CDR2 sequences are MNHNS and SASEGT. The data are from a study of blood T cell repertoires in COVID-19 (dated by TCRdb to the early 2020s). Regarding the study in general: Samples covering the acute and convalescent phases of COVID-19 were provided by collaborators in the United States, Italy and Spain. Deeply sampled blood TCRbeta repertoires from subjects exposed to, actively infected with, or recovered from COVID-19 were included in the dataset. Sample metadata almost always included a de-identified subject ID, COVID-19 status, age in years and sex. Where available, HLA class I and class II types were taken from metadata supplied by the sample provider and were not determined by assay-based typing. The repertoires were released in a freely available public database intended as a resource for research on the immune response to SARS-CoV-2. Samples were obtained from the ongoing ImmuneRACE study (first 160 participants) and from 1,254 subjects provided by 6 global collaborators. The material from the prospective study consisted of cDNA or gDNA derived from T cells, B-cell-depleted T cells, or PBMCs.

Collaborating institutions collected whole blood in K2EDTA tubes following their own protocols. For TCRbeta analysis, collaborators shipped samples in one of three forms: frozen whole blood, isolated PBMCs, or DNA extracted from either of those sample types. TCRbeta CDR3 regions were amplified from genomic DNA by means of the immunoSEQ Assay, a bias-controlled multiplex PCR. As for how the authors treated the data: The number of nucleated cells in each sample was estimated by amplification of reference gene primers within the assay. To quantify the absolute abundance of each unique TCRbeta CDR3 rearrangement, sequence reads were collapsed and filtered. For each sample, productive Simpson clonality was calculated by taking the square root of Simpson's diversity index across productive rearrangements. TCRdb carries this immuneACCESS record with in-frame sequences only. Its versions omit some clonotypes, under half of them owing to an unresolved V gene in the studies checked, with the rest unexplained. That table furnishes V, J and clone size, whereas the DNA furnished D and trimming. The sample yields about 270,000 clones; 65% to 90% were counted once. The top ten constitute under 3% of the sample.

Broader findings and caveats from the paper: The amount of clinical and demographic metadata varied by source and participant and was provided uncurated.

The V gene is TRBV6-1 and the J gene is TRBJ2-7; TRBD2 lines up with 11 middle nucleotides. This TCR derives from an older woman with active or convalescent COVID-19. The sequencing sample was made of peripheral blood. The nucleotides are TGTGCCAGCAGTGGGCCGACTAGCGGGGTGGCCTCCTACGAGCAGTACTTC. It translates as CASSGPTSGVASYEQYF.